These T cell receptor beta chains were read from a single sample in a study of shared clonotypes between healthy human individuals. TCRdb keeps only in-frame clones here, not all; method: immunoSEQ multiplex PCR. Among about 2 million clones, about 95% were seen once, and the ten largest hold 1.2%. The specimen was naive CD8+ T cells sorted from blood. These receptors were obtained from a man younger than 35 in good health. Both conserved end residues are trimmed from each CDR3. Each record gives: V gene, J gene, D gene, CDR3 protein. A D gene is named only where the DNA matches it firmly.

v_gene: TRBV11-2; j_gene: TRBJ1-2; d_gene: TRBD1; CDR3aa: ASSLGTGYGYT
v_gene: TRBV7-8; j_gene: TRBJ1-1; d_gene: NA; CDR3aa: ASSSGQSEAF
v_gene: TRBV9; j_gene: TRBJ2-1; d_gene: TRBD1; CDR3aa: ASSPTGTGNGNEQF
v_gene: TRBV7-8; j_gene: TRBJ1-3; d_gene: NA; CDR3aa: ASSLEGGSSGNTIY
v_gene: TRBV19; j_gene: TRBJ2-7; d_gene: TRBD1; CDR3aa: ASSIGGTATYEQY
v_gene: TRBV7-2; j_gene: TRBJ2-1; d_gene: TRBD2; CDR3aa: ASSLLAGGPEQF
v_gene: TRBV28; j_gene: TRBJ2-1; d_gene: TRBD2; CDR3aa: ASSPAGGGNEQF
v_gene: TRBV7-3; j_gene: TRBJ2-1; d_gene: TRBD1; CDR3aa: ASSLINSGGRLDEQF
v_gene: TRBV10-2; j_gene: TRBJ2-2; d_gene: NA; CDR3aa: ASSEGGELF
v_gene: TRBV6-1; j_gene: TRBJ2-7; d_gene: NA; CDR3aa: ASTQRAQAYEQY
v_gene: TRBV7-8; j_gene: TRBJ1-4; d_gene: NA; CDR3aa: ASSPRGVEEKLF
v_gene: TRBV2; j_gene: TRBJ2-3; d_gene: NA; CDR3aa: ASRVPEGRTL
v_gene: TRBV7-9; j_gene: TRBJ2-7; d_gene: NA; CDR3aa: ASSLVSRTYEQY
v_gene: TRBV6-5; j_gene: TRBJ1-1; d_gene: NA; CDR3aa: ASSYGGMNTEAF
v_gene: TRBV19; j_gene: TRBJ2-7; d_gene: TRBD2; CDR3aa: ASSIVAGGAYEQY
v_gene: TRBV9; j_gene: TRBJ2-7; d_gene: NA; CDR3aa: ASSPLGTLDEQY
v_gene: TRBV5-1; j_gene: TRBJ2-3; d_gene: NA; CDR3aa: ASSWDKTGDATDTQY
v_gene: TRBV27; j_gene: TRBJ1-2; d_gene: NA; CDR3aa: ASSLSSYYGYT
v_gene: TRBV11-1; j_gene: TRBJ2-5; d_gene: TRBD2; CDR3aa: ASSPTSGGNQETQY
v_gene: TRBV11-2; j_gene: TRBJ2-7; d_gene: NA; CDR3aa: ASSLVGPLGYEQY
v_gene: TRBV5-4; j_gene: TRBJ2-2; d_gene: TRBD2; CDR3aa: ASSSLAGGVPGELF
v_gene: TRBV7-9; j_gene: TRBJ2-7; d_gene: NA; CDR3aa: ASRRRRLFYEQY
v_gene: TRBV6-1; j_gene: TRBJ2-1; d_gene: NA; CDR3aa: ALLGVSYNEQF
v_gene: TRBV9; j_gene: TRBJ2-1; d_gene: TRBD2; CDR3aa: ASSVASGHEQF
v_gene: TRBV28; j_gene: TRBJ1-1; d_gene: TRBD1; CDR3aa: ASSSLTGAAEAF
v_gene: TRBV4-1; j_gene: TRBJ1-1; d_gene: TRBD1; CDR3aa: ASSQHQGAVTEAF
v_gene: TRBV7-5; j_gene: TRBJ2-1; d_gene: NA; CDR3aa: ARSPGDPPFTEQF
v_gene: TRBV27; j_gene: TRBJ2-7; d_gene: NA; CDR3aa: ASSLPGALINEQY
v_gene: TRBV2; j_gene: TRBJ2-7; d_gene: NA; CDR3aa: ASSDAQANEQY
v_gene: TRBV9; j_gene: TRBJ2-7; d_gene: TRBD2; CDR3aa: ASSDDGTSPSEQY
v_gene: TRBV10-2; j_gene: TRBJ2-7; d_gene: TRBD2; CDR3aa: ASSDGGLAREQY
v_gene: TRBV19; j_gene: TRBJ2-1; d_gene: NA; CDR3aa: ASSLRDGLYNEQF
v_gene: TRBV14; j_gene: TRBJ2-4; d_gene: NA; CDR3aa: ASSQEGGNIQY
v_gene: TRBV11-1; j_gene: TRBJ1-1; d_gene: TRBD1; CDR3aa: ASSSWDRGLLAEAF
v_gene: TRBV7-2; j_gene: TRBJ1-5; d_gene: TRBD1; CDR3aa: ASSSEVGGQGGQPQH
v_gene: TRBV15; j_gene: TRBJ2-7; d_gene: NA; CDR3aa: ATSSSGNKEQY
v_gene: TRBV4-3; j_gene: TRBJ2-3; d_gene: NA; CDR3aa: ASSPSGASTDTQY
v_gene: TRBV2; j_gene: TRBJ2-2; d_gene: NA; CDR3aa: ASSGRDGYTGELF
v_gene: TRBV7-9; j_gene: TRBJ2-7; d_gene: TRBD1; CDR3aa: ASGAPGQLYEQY
v_gene: TRBV5-6; j_gene: TRBJ2-7; d_gene: NA; CDR3aa: ASSSTVSYEQY